These T cell receptor beta chains were read from a single sample in a study of CD4 T cells in relation to SARS-CoV-2 and coronaviruses. Sequenced by immunoSEQ multiplex PCR; TCRdb stores in-frame clones only, minus some. The table shows more than 15,000 clones, with roughly four fifths occurring only once. No cognate antigen is known for these TCRs. The sample consisted of CD4+ T cells from PBMCs, cultured in vitro. The source of these receptors is a human donor in good health. CDR3s leave out the opening cysteine and the closing phenylalanine or tryptophan.

v_call	j_call	cdr3_aa
TRBV7-2	TRBJ2-3	ASSHGRTAYTDTQY
TRBV18	TRBJ1-4	ASSPPAWREKLF
TRBV7-6	TRBJ2-2	ASSYSGSLAGELF
TRBV6-2/TRBV6-3	TRBJ2-3	ASSRILAGVGTQY
TRBV2	TRBJ2-7	ASSEDAREQY
TRBV28	TRBJ1-1	ATLDWDRGLAEAF
TRBV19	TRBJ2-3	ASSIDSASTDTQY
TRBV19	TRBJ2-3	ASSMLRDTQY
TRBV7-6	TRBJ2-1	ASSPSSGRAYNEQF
TRBV28	TRBJ1-5	ASSRRGGGFNQPQH
TRBV18	TRBJ2-7	ASSGTAAYEQY
TRBV30	TRBJ2-1	ARRQLDAGVYNEQF
TRBV10-3	TRBJ2-5	AISESAGPQETQY
TRBV15	TRBJ2-1	ATSSNNEQF
TRBV19	TRBJ1-1	ASSIQQGDGTEAF
TRBV30	TRBJ2-5	AWTSSGTRYQTQY
TRBV29-1	TRBJ2-2	SVEGSGRASNTGELF
TRBV19	TRBJ2-6	ASSIDQDGFYGANVLT
TRBV3-1/TRBV3-2	TRBJ2-7	ASSHLGARGLGTHEQY
TRBV27	TRBJ2-1	ASSPGTSGRNEQF
TRBV7-2	TRBJ2-3	ASSTSGRVDTQY
TRBV12-3/TRBV12-4	TRBJ1-1	ASTGIPGEAF
TRBV7-9	TRBJ1-4	ASSLEPNEKLF
TRBV3-1/TRBV3-2	TRBJ2-1	ASSRQGGPHNEQF
TRBV2	TRBJ2-1	ASSEYGFPSSYNEQF
TRBV9	TRBJ2-1	ASSISGTSGSTEQF
TRBV6-1	TRBJ2-7	ASSEGTSGSYEQY
TRBV18	TRBJ1-2	ASSPQEGNYGYT
TRBV2	TRBJ1-1	ASTKRQRNTEAF
TRBV6-5	TRBJ1-6	ASRGQGYSPLH
TRBV12-5	TRBJ2-6	ASGLVPDGRSGANVLT
TRBV30	TRBJ1-1	AWGMGLMNTEAF
TRBV2	TRBJ2-1	ASSEARAEQVDLF
TRBV6-6	TRBJ1-4	ASSTRDQGGDEKLF
TRBV28	TRBJ2-7	ASSSRDRTYEQY
TRBV12-3/TRBV12-4	TRBJ1-2	ASSSSSGNGYT
TRBV6-6	TRBJ2-7	ASRKETYEQY
TRBV6-4	TRBJ2-6	ASSDSSSGANVLT
TRBV28	TRBJ2-6	ASSDLPGANVLT
TRBV20-1	TRBJ2-1	SARELGEQF
TRBV7-6	TRBJ2-3	ASSLGAGGRDTQY
TRBV30	TRBJ2-7	AWTGTSIDEQY
TRBV9	TRBJ2-3	ASSAQGQGKDTQY
TRBV3-1/TRBV3-2	TRBJ2-1	ASSQSPGGEQF
TRBV18	TRBJ1-6	ASSAEQGTSPLH
TRBV28	TRBJ1-3	ASSLAGGPGNTIY
TRBV27	TRBJ2-7	ASTNDEQY
TRBV18	TRBJ2-7	ASSPDALEEQY
TRBV5-4	TRBJ2-7	ASSSGHRAAASGSSYEQY
TRBV18	TRBJ2-1	ASSPGLPSSYNEQF
TRBV5-1	TRBJ2-3	ASSLVGSTDTQY
TRBV5-1	TRBJ1-1	ASSSRRAAMNTEAF
TRBV18	TRBJ2-1	ASSPRQGESSYNEQF
TRBV5-1	TRBJ1-1	ASSLVLGGEAF
TRBV2	TRBJ1-5	ASSTGVSPQH
TRBV2	TRBJ2-3	ASSVRRTSTDTQY